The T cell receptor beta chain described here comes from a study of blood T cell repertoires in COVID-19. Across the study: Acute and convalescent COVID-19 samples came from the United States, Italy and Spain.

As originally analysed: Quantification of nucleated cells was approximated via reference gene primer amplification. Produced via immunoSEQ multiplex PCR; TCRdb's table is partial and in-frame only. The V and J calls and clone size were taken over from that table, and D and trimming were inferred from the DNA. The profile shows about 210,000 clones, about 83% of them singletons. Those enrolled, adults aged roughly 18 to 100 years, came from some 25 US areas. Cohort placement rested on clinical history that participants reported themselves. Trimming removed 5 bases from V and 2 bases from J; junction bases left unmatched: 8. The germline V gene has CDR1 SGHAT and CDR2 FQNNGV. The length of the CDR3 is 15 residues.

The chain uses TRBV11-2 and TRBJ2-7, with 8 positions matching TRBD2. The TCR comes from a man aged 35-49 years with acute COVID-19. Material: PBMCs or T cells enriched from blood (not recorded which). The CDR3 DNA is TGTGCCAGCAGCCTCGGGGGGGATATCGCCTACGAGCAGTACTTC. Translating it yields CASSLGGDIAYEQYF.